This T cell receptor beta chain was documented in a study of blood T cell repertoires in COVID-19. Method: immunoSEQ multiplex PCR; TCRdb's copy keeps in-frame clones and lacks some. Of approximately 170,000 clones listed, about 83% are singletons. In germline, CDR1 is GTSNPN, CDR2 SVGIG (reference sequence). The CDR3 runs 15 residues. Losses at the gene ends were 5 bases for V and 6 bases for J; bases not matched to a gene: 11. What was sequenced was peripheral blood. The TCR was taken from a woman in her 70s who had recovered from COVID-19. V usage is TRBV30 and J usage is TRBJ2-1, with 9 bases lining up with TRBD2. In DNA form, the CDR3 reads TGTGCCTGGGCACCGGGCGGGGGGGCCGTCAATGAGCAGTTCTTC. Protein product: CAWAPGGGAVNEQFF.